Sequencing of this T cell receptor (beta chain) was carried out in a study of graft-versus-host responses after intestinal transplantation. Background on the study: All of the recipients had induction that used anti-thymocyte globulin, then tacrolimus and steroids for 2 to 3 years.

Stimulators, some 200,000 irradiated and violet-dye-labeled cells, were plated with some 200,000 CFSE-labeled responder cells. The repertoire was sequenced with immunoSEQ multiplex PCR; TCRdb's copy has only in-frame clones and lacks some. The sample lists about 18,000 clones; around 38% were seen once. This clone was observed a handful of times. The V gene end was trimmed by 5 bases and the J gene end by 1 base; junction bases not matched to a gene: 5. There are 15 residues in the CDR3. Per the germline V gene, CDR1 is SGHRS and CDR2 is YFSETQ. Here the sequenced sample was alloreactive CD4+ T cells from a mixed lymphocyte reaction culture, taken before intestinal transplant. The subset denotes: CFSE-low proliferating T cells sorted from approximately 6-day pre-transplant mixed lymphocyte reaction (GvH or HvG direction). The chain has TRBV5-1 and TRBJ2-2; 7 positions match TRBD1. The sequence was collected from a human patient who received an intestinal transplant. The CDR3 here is CASRLGTVNTGELFF. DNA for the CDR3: TGCGCCAGCAGGCTCGGGACAGTGAACACCGGGGAGCTGTTTTTT.